Here is one TCR beta chain with its context. Between the trimmed V and J ends, which lost 1 base and 5 bases, there was a span of 15 bases. CDR1 is SGHRS, CDR2 YFSETQ, per germline. The CDR3 covers 15 residues. This entry is derived from a study of blood T cell repertoires in COVID-19. Study-level background: Acute and convalescent COVID-19 samples came from the United States, Italy and Spain. PBMCs, B-cell-depleted T cells, or T cells provided the cDNA or gDNA that made up the material.

Original handling: Scientists estimated how many nucleated cells there were by amplifying reference gene primers. Some clones are missing from TCRdb's copy, which holds only in-frame ones; the method was immunoSEQ multiplex PCR. The DNA gave D and trimming, while V, J and clone size come from that table. This sample has tens of thousands of clones, with around nine tenths found just once. V and J are TRBV5-1 and TRBJ1-1; D not certain. This TCR came from a woman aged 50 to 65 in a cohort sampled during active COVID-19. Sequenced material: peripheral blood. CDR3 in amino acids: CASSLTPDYETEAFF. In nucleotides, the CDR3 is TGCGCCAGCAGCTTGACTCCGGACTATGAAACTGAAGCTTTCTTT.